The clone carrying this T cell receptor beta chain occurred many times. Its antigen is not identified. The entry originates in a study of CD8 T cells in ankylosing spondylitis. Overall study findings and caveats: Characteristic, it appeared, of ankylosing spondylitis blood was a TCR beta motif of eight highly homologous variants.

TCRdb passed the 5' RACE reads through MiXCR, listing each CDR3 protein once. The sample gives 500,000 to 650,000 distinct CDR3 sequences, roughly 5% of which show up once; around 3.4% is in the top ten. The CDR3 covers 16 residues. Germline V CDR1 and CDR2: LGHNA, YSLEER. V trimming: 2 bases; J trimming: 8 bases; junction bases outside the gene matches: 6. The source of this sequence is a male donor with ankylosing spondylitis. V gene TRBV4-3 combines with J gene TRBJ2-1, with 13 positions matching TRBD2. Sequenced material: blood, either unsorted or a sorted T cell fraction (not recorded which). The CDR3 protein is CASSQLLAGGIHEQFF. The CDR3 nucleotides read TGCGCCAGCAGCCAACTACTAGCGGGAGGGATCCATGAGCAGTTCTTC.